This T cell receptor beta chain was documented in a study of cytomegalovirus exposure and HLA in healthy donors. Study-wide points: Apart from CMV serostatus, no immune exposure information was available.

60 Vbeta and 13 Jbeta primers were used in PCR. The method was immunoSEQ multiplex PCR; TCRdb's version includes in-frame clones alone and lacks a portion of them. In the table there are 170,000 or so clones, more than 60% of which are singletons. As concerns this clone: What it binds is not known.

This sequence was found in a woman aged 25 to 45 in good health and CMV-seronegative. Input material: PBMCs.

The DNA for the CDR3 is TGTGCCAGCAGCTTAGACGGGAATCAGCCCCAGCATTTT. Translated, it gives CASSLDGNQPQHF. The genes are TRBV11-2 and TRBJ1-5; D gene uncertain. The CDR3 spans 13 residues. Trimming removed 0 bases from V and 4 bases from J, with 4 bases in between. Germline V lookup: CDR1 SGHAT, CDR2 FQNNGV.